One sample yielded the 15 T cell receptor beta chains listed below, sequenced in a study of OX40 agonist ivuxolimab in advanced cancers. Sequenced by immunoSEQ multiplex PCR; TCRdb stores in-frame clones only, minus some. The sample consists of tens of thousands of clones, about 82% of them appearing once. This material consisted of CD4+ or CD8+ T cells sorted from blood, taken in a trial of the OX40 agonist ivuxolimab. These receptors were collected from an adult with an advanced solid tumor such as melanoma, head and neck, liver or kidney cancer.

The chain couples TRBV7-2 to TRBJ1-5; D is unresolved. This CDR3 spans 13 amino acids. CDR1 is SGHTA, CDR2 FQGNSA, per germline. Between the trimmed V and J ends, which lost 5 bases and 7 bases, there was a span of 12 bases. The CDR3 protein is CASSTKGRQPQHF. For the CDR3, the DNA is TGTGCCAGCAGCACCAAAGGGCGGCAGCCCCAGCATTTT.

V gene TRBV6-4 combines with J gene TRBJ2-7; D is undetermined. The CDR3 sequence is 11 residues long. Germline V gene sequence: CDR1 MRHNA, CDR2 SNTAGT. Trimming stripped 8 bases from V and 5 bases from J, with 10 bases between. CDR3 residues: CASPLVDEQYF. CDR3 coding DNA: TGTGCCAGCCCTCTAGTCGACGAGCAGTACTTC.

This clone was seen a few times. CDR3 in amino acids: CASSLQGPISPLHF. CDR3 nucleotide sequence: TGTGCCAGCAGTTTGCAGGGCCCGATTTCACCCCTCCACTTT. The V and J genes are TRBV27 and TRBJ1-6, with D perhaps matching TRBD1 (5 bases). This CDR3 has 14 residues. Trimming took 3 bases from V and 9 from J, leaving 12 bases between them. CDR1 and CDR2 (germline): MNHEY, SMNVEV (reference sequence).

This chain connects TRBV2 to TRBJ2-7, with a weak D call TRBD2 (5 bases). The germline V and J ends were trimmed by 7 bases and 2 bases, with 12 bases remaining between them. CDR1 SNHLY and CDR2 FYNNEI come from the germline V gene. This CDR3 spans 13 amino acids. CDR3 bases: TGTGCCAGCACAGAGGGCTTGGCCTACGAGCAGTACTTC. This codes for CASTEGLAYEQYF.

The rearrangement uses TRBV21-1 and TRBJ1-4; the table's TRBD1 call for D was not verified on the DNA. TRBV21-1 is termed a pseudogene. This CDR3 comprises 14 residues. CDR3 in DNA: TGTGCCAGCAGCCCGGACAGAAGTAATGAAAAACTGTTTTTT. Translated, it gives CASSPDRSNEKLFF.

This sequence joins TRBV6-6 and TRBJ2-7; 9 positions agree with TRBD1. Germline V gene sequence: CDR1 MNHNY, CDR2 SVGAGI (reference sequence). This CDR3 spans 16 amino acids. The V segment lost 6 bases and the J segment 2 bases; nucleotides outside the gene matches: 11. The CDR3, as DNA: TGTGCCAGCAGCTCCAGACCCGGGACAGGGACCTACGAGCAGTACTTC. Translated, it gives CASSSRPGTGTYEQYF.

The genes are TRBV18 and TRBJ1-6; 8 positions match TRBD1. The CDR3 is 15 residues long. CDR1 and CDR2 from the germline V gene are KGHSH and LQKENI. J was trimmed by 8 bases and V by 2 bases; bases with no gene match: 5. The CDR3 protein is CASSPNGQGHSPLHF. The CDR3 nucleotides are TGTGCCAGCTCACCAAATGGACAGGGACATTCACCCCTCCACTTT.

This clone has a single count. This chain joins TRBV4-3 and TRBJ2-5, with 12 bases aligning to TRBD2. The length of the CDR3 is 20 residues. Germline loops: CDR1 LGHNA, CDR2 YSLEER. With V trimmed by 4 bases and J by 2 bases, 17 bases remained unmatched. The CDR3 region is CASSLRLATRLAGGQETQYF. CDR3 nucleotide sequence: TGCGCCAGCAGCCTCCGATTGGCCACTCGTCTAGCGGGGGGGCAAGAGACCCAGTACTTC.

This chain joins TRBV5-1 and TRBJ1-1, with 7 nucleotides matching TRBD1. This CDR3 region has 13 residues. The germline V gene has CDR1 SGHRS and CDR2 YFSETQ. J was trimmed by 11 bases and V by 6 bases; bases with no gene match: 13. In nucleotides, the CDR3 is TGCGCCAGCACGTGGCCGGGACAGCCCGCGGCTTTCTTT. As protein: CASTWPGQPAAFF.

DNA for the CDR3: TGTGCCGGACCGGGACAGGCCTCTGGAAACACCATATATTTT. As protein: CAGPGQASGNTIYF. The chain joins TRBV6-5 to TRBJ1-3, with 8 bases identical to TRBD1. The CDR3 is made up of 14 amino acids. Germline CDR1 and CDR2: MNHEY and SVGAGI. J gave up 0 bases and V 11 bases, and 6 bases lay outside the gene matches.

The gene calls are TRBV7-9 and TRBJ1-1; D remains unclear. CDR3 length equals 14 residues. The germline V and J ends were trimmed by 1 base and 0 bases, with 6 bases remaining between them. Germline CDR1 and CDR2: SEHNR and FQNEAQ (reference sequence). The CDR3 nucleotides read TGTGCCAGCAGCTTAGTTCCGATGAACACTGAAGCTTTCTTT. This sequence encodes CASSLVPMNTEAFF.

This chain joins TRBV6-1 and TRBJ1-5, with D perhaps TRBD1 (6 bases). Per the germline V gene, CDR1 is MNHNS and CDR2 is SASEGT. CDR3 length: 13 residues. V dropped 5 bases and J dropped 9 bases, with 14 bases sitting between them. CDR3 DNA sequence: TGTGCCAGCAGTACGGGGCTAGGGGGGCCCCAGCATTTT. Its translation is CASSTGLGGPQHF.

The rearrangement joins TRBV5-1 to TRBJ2-2; TRBD1 matches 9 bases. The CDR3 extends over 16 amino acids. V was pared by 4 bases and J by 5 bases, with 9 bases of the junction left unmatched. Looked up from germline, CDR1 is SGHRS and CDR2 is YFSETQ. For the CDR3, the DNA is TGCGCCAGCAGCCTCATTCCCGGGACAGGGACCGGGGAGCTGTTTTTT. Amino acids: CASSLIPGTGTGELFF.

This rearrangement joins TRBV12-5 to TRBJ2-2; 10 nucleotides align to TRBD1. The CDR3 length is 15 residues. V shed 2 bases and J 7 bases; nucleotides not matched to a gene: 4. CDR1 is LGHNT and CDR2 is FRNRAP in the germline V gene. Here the CDR3 reads CASGLRQGAFGELFF. As DNA, the CDR3 is TGTGCTAGTGGTTTGAGACAGGGGGCGTTCGGGGAGCTGTTTTTT.

The chain couples TRBV5-4 to TRBJ1-2; TRBD1 matches at 10 bases. This CDR3 is 15 amino acids long. The V gene's germline CDR1 is SGHNT and CDR2 YYREEE (reference sequence). The junction had 6 bases not matched to a gene; V was cut back by 4 bases and J by 3 bases. The CDR3 DNA sequence: TGTGCCAGCAGCAACAGACAGGGGGCGGACTATGGCTACACCTTC. Encoded protein: CASSNRQGADYGYTF.